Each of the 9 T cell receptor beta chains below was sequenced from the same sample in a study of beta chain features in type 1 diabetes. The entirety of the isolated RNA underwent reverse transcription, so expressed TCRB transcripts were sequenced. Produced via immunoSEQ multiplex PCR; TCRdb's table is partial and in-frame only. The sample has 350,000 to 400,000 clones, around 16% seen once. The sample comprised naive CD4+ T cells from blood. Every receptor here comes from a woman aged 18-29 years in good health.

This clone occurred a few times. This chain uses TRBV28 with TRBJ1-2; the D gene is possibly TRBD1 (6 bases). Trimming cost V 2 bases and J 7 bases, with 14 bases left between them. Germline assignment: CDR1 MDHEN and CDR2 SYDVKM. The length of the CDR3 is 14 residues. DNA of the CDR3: TGTGCCAGCAGTTTACGGGACATAGGCATTGGCTACACCTTC. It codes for CASSLRDIGIGYTF.

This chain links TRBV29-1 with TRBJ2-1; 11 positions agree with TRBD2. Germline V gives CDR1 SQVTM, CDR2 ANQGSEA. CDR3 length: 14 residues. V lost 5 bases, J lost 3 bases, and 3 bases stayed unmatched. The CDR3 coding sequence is TGCAGCGTTCGGGGGACTAGCGGCTACAATGAGCAGTTCTTC. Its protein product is CSVRGTSGYNEQFF.

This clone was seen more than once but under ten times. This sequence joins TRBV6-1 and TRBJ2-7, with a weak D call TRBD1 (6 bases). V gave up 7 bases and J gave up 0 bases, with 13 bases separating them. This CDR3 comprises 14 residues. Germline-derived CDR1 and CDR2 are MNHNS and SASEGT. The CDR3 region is CASNPGHRSYEQYF. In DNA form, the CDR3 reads TGTGCCAGCAATCCGGGACACCGCTCCTACGAGCAGTACTTC.

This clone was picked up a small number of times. CDR3 sequence: CASSPTGTGLDNEQFF. The CDR3 nucleotides read TGTGCCAGCAGCCCTACCGGGACAGGGCTGGACAATGAGCAGTTCTTC. The rearrangement uses TRBV5-4 and TRBJ2-1; 9 bases match TRBD1. V shed 4 bases and J 5 bases; nucleotides not matched to a gene: 10. The germline V gene encodes CDR1 SGHNT and CDR2 YYREEE (reference sequence). This CDR3 is built from 16 residues.

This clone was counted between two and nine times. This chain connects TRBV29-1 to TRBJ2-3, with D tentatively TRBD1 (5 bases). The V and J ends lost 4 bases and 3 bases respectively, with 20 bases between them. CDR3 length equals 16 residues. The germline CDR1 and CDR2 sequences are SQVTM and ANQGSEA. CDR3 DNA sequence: TGCAGCGTTGCAGGGCTTTCTGGGGTTCGAACAGATACGCAGTATTTT. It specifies CSVAGLSGVRTDTQYF.

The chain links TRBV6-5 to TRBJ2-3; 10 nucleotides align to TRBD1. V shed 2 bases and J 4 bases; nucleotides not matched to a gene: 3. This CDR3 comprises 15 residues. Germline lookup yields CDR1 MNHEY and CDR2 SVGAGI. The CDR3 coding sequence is TGTGCCAGCAGTTACCCCGGACAGGGGGCAGATACGCAGTATTTT. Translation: CASSYPGQGADTQYF.

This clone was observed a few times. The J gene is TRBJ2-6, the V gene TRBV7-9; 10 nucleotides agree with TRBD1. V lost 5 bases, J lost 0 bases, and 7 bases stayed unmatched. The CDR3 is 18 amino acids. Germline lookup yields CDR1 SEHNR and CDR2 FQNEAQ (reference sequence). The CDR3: CASSPATGGVSGANVLTF. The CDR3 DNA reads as TGTGCCAGCAGCCCCGCGACAGGGGGCGTCTCTGGGGCCAACGTCCTGACTTTC.

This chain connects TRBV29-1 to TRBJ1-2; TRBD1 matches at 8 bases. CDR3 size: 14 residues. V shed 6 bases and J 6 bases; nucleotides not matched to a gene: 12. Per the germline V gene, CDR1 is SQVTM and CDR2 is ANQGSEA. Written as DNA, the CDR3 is TGCAGCGTGACAATCCGGACAGGGAGAAATGGCTACACCTTC. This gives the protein CSVTIRTGRNGYTF.

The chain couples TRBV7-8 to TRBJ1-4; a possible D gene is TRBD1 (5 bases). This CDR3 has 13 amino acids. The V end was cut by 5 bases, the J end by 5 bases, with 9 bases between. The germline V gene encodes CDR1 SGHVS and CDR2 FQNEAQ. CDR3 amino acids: CASSRDRNEKLFF. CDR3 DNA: TGTGCCAGCAGCCGCGACAGAAATGAAAAACTGTTTTTT.